This T cell receptor (beta chain) was profiled in a study of Ad26.COV2.S vaccination and SARS-CoV-2 variants. Noted treatment: roughly 20 received Ad26.COV2.S at low or high dose, single or two shots; about five received placebo; per-sample allocation not given. Vaccine and placebo recipients were sampled on day 63 after the first injection. Measured with immunoSEQ multiplex PCR; TCRdb has only the in-frame clones, and not every one. The sample carries roughly 400,000 clones, about 92% recorded once. Between the trimmed V and J ends, which lost 2 bases and 11 bases, there was a span of 18 bases. The CDR3 length is 14 residues. Germline CDR1 is MNHEY and CDR2 is SMNVEV (reference sequence).

The chain joins TRBV27 to TRBJ1-1; no clear D. This TCR came from a person between 18 and 60 years old who received the Ad26.COV2.S COVID-19 vaccine or a placebo. Specimen: peripheral blood, collected in a trial of Ad26.COV2.S vaccine versus placebo. The CDR3 DNA follows: TGTGCCAGCAGTTTACTGGGAAGCCCGGCCGGGGCTTTCTTT. Its translation: CASSLLGSPAGAFF.